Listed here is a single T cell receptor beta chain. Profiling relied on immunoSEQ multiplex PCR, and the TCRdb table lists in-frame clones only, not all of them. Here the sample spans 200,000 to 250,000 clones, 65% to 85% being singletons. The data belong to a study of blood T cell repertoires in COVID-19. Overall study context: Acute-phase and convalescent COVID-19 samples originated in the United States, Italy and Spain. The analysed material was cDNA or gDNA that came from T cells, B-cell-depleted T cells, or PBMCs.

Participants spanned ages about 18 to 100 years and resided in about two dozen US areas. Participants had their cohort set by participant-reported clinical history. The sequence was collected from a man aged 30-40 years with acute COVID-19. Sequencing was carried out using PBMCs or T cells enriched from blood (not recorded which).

CDR3 DNA sequence: TGTGCCAGCAGCGCCAGTACTGGACAGGGGGCTTATGGCTACACCTTC. It yields the protein CASSASTGQGAYGYTF. The V and J genes are TRBV9 and TRBJ1-2, with 11 nucleotides matching TRBD1. The CDR3 contains 16 residues. The V gene end was trimmed by 3 bases and the J gene end by 5 bases; junction bases not matched to a gene: 9. CDR1 is SGDLS and CDR2 is YYNGEE in the germline V gene.